This T cell receptor beta chain was sequenced for a study of naive and memory T cell subsets. Study-level findings and limits: Over 85% of naive TCR sequences appeared only once, unlike memory subsets. From naive to CM, EM and EMRA, diversity decreased and Gini increased.

An equimolar mix of two oligonucleotides served as the beta constant-region primer for TRBC1 and TRBC2. MiXCR was run by TCRdb on the UMI-ligation and nested PCR reads, yielding one entry per CDR3 protein. The sample records 140,000 to 150,000 distinct CDR3 sequences, over 15% being singletons. From the second PCR step, alpha and beta chains were amplified apart. In this sample, this clonotype turned up many times. The target antigen is unknown. Losses at the gene ends were 6 bases for V and 2 bases for J; bases not matched to a gene: 9. Germline CDR1 is SQVTM and CDR2 is ANQGSEA. CDR3 size: 16 residues.

The V and J genes are TRBV29-1 and TRBJ2-6; 8 positions agree with TRBD1. The TCR was taken from a human donor in good health. Material for sequencing was naive CD4+ T cells from blood. The CDR3, as DNA: TGCAGCGTAACAGGGGGTCATGGACCTGGGGCCAACGTCCTGACTTTC. It translates to CSVTGGHGPGANVLTF.